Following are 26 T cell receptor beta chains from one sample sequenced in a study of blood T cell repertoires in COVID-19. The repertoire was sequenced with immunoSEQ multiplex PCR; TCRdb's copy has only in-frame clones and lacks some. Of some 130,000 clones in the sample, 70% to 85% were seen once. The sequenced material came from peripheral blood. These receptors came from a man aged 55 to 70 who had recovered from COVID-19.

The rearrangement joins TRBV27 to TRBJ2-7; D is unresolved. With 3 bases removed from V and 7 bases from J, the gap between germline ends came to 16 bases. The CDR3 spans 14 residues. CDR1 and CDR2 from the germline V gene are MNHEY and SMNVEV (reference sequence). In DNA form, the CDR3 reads TGTGCCAGCAGTTTGATCACCACCCTACGAGAGCAGTACTTC. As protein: CASSLITTLREQYF.

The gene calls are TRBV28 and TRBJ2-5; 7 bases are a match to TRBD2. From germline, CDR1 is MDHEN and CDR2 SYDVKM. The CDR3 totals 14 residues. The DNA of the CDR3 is TGTGGCATTAGCCCCGGGGGGTACCAAGAGACCCAGTACTTC. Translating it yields CGISPGGYQETQYF.

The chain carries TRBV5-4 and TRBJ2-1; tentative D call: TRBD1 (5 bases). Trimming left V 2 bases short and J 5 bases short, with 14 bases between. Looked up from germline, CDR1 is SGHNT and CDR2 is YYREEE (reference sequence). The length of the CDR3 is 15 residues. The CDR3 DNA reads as TGTGCCAGCAGCTTCTCTCTATTAGGGGACAATGAGCAGTTCTTC. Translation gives CASSFSLLGDNEQFF.

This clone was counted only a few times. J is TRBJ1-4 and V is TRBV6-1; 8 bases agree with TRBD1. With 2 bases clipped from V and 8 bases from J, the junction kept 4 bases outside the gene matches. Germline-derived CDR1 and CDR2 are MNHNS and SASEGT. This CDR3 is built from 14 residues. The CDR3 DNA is TGTGCCAGCAGTGAATCAACAGGGGGAGAAAAACTGTTTTTT. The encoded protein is CASSESTGGEKLFF.

The chain's CDR3 is CATQGISFNEQFF. The CDR3 DNA reads TGTGCCACCCAGGGGATCTCATTCAACGAGCAGTTCTTC. This chain links TRBV24-1 with TRBJ2-1; tentative D call: TRBD1 (6 bases). CDR3 size: 13 residues. The germline CDR1 and CDR2 sequences are KGHDR and SFDVKD. V shed 9 bases and J shed 10 bases, with 18 bases lying between them.

The CDR3 region is CASSITGDTDTQYF. In nucleotides, the CDR3 is TGCGCCAGCAGCATCACAGGGGACACAGATACGCAGTATTTT. The chain has TRBV5-1 and TRBJ2-3; 7 bases map to TRBD1. Trimming removed 4 bases from V and 2 bases from J; junction bases left unmatched: 4. Germline CDR1 and CDR2: SGHRS and YFSETQ. The CDR3 consists of 14 residues.

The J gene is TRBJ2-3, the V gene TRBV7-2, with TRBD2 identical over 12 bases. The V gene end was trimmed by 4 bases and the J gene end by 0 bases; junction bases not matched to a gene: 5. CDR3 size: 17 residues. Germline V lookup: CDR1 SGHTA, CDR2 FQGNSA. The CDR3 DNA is TGTGCCAGCAGCTCCCGGGGGACTAGCGGGAGCACAGATACGCAGTATTTT. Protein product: CASSSRGTSGSTDTQYF. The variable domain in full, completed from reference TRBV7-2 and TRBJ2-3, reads GAGVSQSPSNKVTEKGKDVELRCDPISGHTALYWYRQSLGQGLEFLIYFQGNSAPDKSGLPSDRFSAERTGGSVSTLTIQRTQQEDSAVYLCASSSRGTSGSTDTQYFGPGTRLTVL.

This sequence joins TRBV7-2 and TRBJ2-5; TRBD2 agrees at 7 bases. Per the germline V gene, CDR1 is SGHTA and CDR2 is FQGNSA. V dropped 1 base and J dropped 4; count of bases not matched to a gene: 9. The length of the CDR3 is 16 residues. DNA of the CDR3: TGTGCCAGCAGCTTAGAAAGTGGGAGGGTGGGAGAGACCCAGTACTTC. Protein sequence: CASSLESGRVGETQYF.

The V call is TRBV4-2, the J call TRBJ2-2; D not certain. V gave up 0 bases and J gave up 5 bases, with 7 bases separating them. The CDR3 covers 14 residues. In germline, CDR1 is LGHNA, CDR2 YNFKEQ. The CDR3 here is CASSQDSRTGELFF. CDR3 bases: TGTGCCAGCAGCCAAGATTCTCGTACCGGGGAGCTGTTTTTT.

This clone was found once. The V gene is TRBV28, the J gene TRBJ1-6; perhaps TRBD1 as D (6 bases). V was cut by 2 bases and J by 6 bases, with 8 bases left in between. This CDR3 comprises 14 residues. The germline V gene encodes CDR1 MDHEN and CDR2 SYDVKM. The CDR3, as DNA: TGTGCCAGCAGTTTACAAGGGGGTAATTCACCCCTCCACTTT. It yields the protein CASSLQGGNSPLHF.

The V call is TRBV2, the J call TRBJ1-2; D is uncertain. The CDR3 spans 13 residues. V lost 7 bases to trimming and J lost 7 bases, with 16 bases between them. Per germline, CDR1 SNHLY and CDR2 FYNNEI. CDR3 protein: CASTSLGRVGYTF. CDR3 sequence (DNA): TGTGCCAGCACATCGCTTGGCCGTGTTGGCTACACCTTC.

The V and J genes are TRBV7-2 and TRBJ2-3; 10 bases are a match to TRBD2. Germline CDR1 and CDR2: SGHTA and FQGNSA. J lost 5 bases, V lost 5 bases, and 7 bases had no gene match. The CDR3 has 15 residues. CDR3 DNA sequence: TGTGCCAGCAGCATATCTAGCGGGAGCGTAGATACGCAGTATTTT. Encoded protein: CASSISSGSVDTQYF.

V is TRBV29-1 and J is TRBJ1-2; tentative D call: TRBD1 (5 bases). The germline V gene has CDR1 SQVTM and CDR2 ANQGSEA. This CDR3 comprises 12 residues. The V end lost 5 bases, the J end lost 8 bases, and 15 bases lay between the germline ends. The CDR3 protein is CSVTGQGIGYTF. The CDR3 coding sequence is TGCAGCGTTACAGGACAAGGAATAGGCTACACCTTC.

The CDR3 region has the DNA TGTGCCAGTAGCCTGGGAGGTGAAAAACTGTTTTTT. This codes for CASSLGGEKLFF. This chain uses TRBV19 with TRBJ1-4; no definite D call. Between the trimmed V and J ends, which lost 6 bases and 7 bases, there was a span of 9 bases. The CDR3 is 12 residues long. Germline CDR1 LNHDA, CDR2 SQIVND (reference sequence).

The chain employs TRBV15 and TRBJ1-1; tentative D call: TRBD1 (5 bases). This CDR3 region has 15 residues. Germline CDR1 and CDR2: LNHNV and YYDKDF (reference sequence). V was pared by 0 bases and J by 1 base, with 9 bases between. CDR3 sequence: CATSRDRVRNTEAFF. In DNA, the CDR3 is TGTGCCACCAGCAGAGACAGGGTGAGGAACACTGAAGCTTTCTTT. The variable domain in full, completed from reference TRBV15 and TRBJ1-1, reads DAMVIQNPRYQVTQFGKPVTLSCSQTLNHNVMYWYQQKSSQAPKLLFHYYDKDFNNEADTPDNFQSRRPNTSFCFLDIRSPGLGDTAMYLCATSRDRVRNTEAFFGQGTRLTVV.

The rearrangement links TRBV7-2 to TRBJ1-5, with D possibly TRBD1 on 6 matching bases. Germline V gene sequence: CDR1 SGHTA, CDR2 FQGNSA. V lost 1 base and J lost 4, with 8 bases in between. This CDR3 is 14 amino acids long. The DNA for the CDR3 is TGTGCCAGCAGCTTAGGGACAGTTAATCAGCCCCAGCATTTT. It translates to CASSLGTVNQPQHF.

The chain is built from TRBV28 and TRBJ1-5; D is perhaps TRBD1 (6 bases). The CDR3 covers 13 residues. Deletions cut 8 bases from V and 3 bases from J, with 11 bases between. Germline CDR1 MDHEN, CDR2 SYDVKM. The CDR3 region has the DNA TGTGCCAGCGAAACAGGGTCCAATCAGCCCCAGCATTTT. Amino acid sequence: CASETGSNQPQHF.

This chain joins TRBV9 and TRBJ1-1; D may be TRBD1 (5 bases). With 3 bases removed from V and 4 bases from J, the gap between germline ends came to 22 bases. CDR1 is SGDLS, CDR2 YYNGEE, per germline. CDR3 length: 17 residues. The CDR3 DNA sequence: TGTGCCAGCAGCGCTATTCTTACAGGCCCCTCGGGCACTGAAGCTTTCTTT. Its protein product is CASSAILTGPSGTEAFF.

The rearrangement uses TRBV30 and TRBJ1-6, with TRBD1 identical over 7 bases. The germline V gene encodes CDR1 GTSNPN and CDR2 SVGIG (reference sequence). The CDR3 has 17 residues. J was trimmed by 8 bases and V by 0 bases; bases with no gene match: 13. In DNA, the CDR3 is TGTGCCTGGAGTGTATACAAGGGGGCCAGGGCTGATTCACCCCTCCACTTT. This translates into CAWSVYKGARADSPLHF. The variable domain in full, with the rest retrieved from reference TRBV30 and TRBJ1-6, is SQTIHQWPATLVQPVGSPLSLECTVEGTSNPNLYWYRQAAGRGLQLLFYSVGIGQISSEVPQNLSASRPQDRQFILSSKKLLLSDSGFYLCAWSVYKGARADSPLHFGNGTRLTVT.

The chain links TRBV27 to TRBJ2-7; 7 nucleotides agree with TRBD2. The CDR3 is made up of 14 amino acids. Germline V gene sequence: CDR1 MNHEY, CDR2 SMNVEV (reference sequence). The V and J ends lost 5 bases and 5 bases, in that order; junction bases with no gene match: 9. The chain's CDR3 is CASSTMRESHEQYF. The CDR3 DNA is TGTGCCAGCAGTACGATGCGGGAGAGCCACGAGCAGTACTTC.

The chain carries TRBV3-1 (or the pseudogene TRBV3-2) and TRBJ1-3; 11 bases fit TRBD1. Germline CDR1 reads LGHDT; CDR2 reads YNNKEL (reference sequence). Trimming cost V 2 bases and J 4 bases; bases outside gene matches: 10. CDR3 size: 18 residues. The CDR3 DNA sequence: TGTGCCAGCAGCCAACCGCCTGGGACAGGGGGTGTGGGAAACACCATATATTTT. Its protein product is CASSQPPGTGGVGNTIYF.

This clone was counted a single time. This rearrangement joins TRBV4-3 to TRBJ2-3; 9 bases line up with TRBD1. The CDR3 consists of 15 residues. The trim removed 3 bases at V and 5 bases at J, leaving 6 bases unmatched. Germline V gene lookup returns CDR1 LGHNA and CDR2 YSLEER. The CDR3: CASSQGQGFEDTQYF. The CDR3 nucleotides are TGCGCCAGCAGCCAGGGACAGGGTTTTGAAGATACGCAGTATTTT.

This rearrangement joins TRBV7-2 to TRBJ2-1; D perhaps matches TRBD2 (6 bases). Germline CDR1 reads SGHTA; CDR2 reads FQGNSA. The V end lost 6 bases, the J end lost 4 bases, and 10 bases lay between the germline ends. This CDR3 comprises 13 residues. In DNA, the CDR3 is TGTGCCAGCAGACGGGACTCTTACAATGAGCAGTTCTTC. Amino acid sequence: CASRRDSYNEQFF. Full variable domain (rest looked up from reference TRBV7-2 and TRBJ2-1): GAGVSQSPSNKVTEKGKDVELRCDPISGHTALYWYRQSLGQGLEFLIYFQGNSAPDKSGLPSDRFSAERTGGSVSTLTIQRTQQEDSAVYLCASRRDSYNEQFFGPGTRLTVL.

The CDR3 loop reads CASRPTGGNQPQHF. The CDR3 nucleotides read TGTGCCAGCAGGCCGACAGGGGGCAATCAGCCCCAGCATTTT. The chain uses TRBV6-5 and TRBJ1-5, with 8 nucleotides matching TRBD1. CDR3 size: 14 residues. J lost 2 bases, V lost 6 bases, and 3 bases had no gene match. Per germline, CDR1 MNHEY and CDR2 SVGAGI.

CDR3 DNA: TGTGCCAGCAGTTTTATAGGACTAGCGGGGCCCGGCGGAGAGACCCAGTACTTC. Its protein product is CASSFIGLAGPGGETQYF. The chain employs TRBV28 and TRBJ2-5; 12 bases align to TRBD2. With 3 bases clipped from V and 4 bases from J, the junction kept 12 bases outside the gene matches. CDR3 length: 18 residues. CDR1 and CDR2 from the germline V gene are MDHEN and SYDVKM.

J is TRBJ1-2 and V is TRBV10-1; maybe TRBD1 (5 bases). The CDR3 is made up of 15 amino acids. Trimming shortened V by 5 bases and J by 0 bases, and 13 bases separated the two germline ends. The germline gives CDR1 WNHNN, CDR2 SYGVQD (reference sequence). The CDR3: CASSSTTVANYGYTF. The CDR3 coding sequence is TGCGCCAGCAGTTCAACGACAGTAGCTAACTATGGCTACACCTTC.